This T cell receptor beta chain was observed in a study of blood T cells in healthy people across ages (dated by TCRdb to the mid-2010s). In the study overall: In model experiments, roughly one uniquely barcoded TCR beta cDNA molecule per two T cells was captured by template switching. Age-related changes in TCR beta repertoire diversity were measured in the study by deep sequencing normalized with unique cDNA molecular identifiers. The donors were divided into four age groups: young (average approximately 17 years), middle-aged (over 35), aged (roughly 60) and long-lived (roughly 82). Donors of different ages were randomly distributed across sequencing lanes to avoid experimental bias. Two additional independent replicas of 1 million unique cDNA reads from the same blood draw were analyzed for two donors (one aged 18 to 30 and one aged 80 or older).

The receptor library was made with 5' RACE. Sequenced using an Illumina HiSeq 2500. A second roughly 6 to 12 cycle PCR used a sample-barcoded 5' primer and a J-beta primer mix. Each TCR beta cDNA molecule received a unique molecular identifier from a template-switch 5' adaptor carrying 12 random nucleotides. At least 2.5 million CDR3-containing paired-end reads were obtained from each sample. First-strand cDNA synthesis was performed from all RNA using the Mint cDNA synthesis kit, with priming by a TRBC-specific oligonucleotide. After uracil-DNA glycosylase treatment, a first 18-cycle PCR used universal primers M1SS and BC2_uni_R on all cDNA. The paper's data handling went like this. Normalization of each sample was performed by random selection of 1 million high-quality reads, each carrying a distinct molecular identifier. Reads with shared molecular identifiers were discarded instead of being binned into consensus sequences. MiTCR, run with a Q25 quality threshold and the strictest error-elimination algorithm, handled CDR3 identification, clonotype clustering and error correction. A nonparametric unseen species model with Euler transformation was used to estimate lower-bound total TCR beta diversity. TCRdb's own reprocessing of the public reads used fastp at Q25 and MiXCR and kept productive beta chains. Rows matching on CDR3 protein sequence are summarized as one entry with the most common DNA and genes. These V and J calls rely on TCRdb rather than the paper's analysis. Present in this sample are 1.5 million to 2 million distinct CDR3 sequences, roughly 50% of which were seen just once. Clones ranked in the top ten supply more than 2% of the sample.

The approximately 41 donors, aged about 6 to 100 years, were systemically healthy Caucasian individuals from Russia. About 9.6 milliliters of peripheral blood were collected from each donor into EDTA-treated Vacutainer tubes. Ficoll-Paque density-gradient centrifugation was used to isolate PBMCs, with at least 6 million per sample. Trizol reagent was used to extract total RNA from the PBMCs, yielding at least 6 micrograms per sample. For every donor, flow cytometry on a PBMC aliquot measured the percentage of naive CD45RAhigh/CD27high T cells. As regards this clonotype: Its binding antigen is unknown. No quality values exist for individual bases; no much larger clone is one base distant.

The research as a whole found: Observed TCR beta diversity per million T cells fell roughly linearly with age, and a significant reduction was already apparent by age approximately 40. Observed TCR beta diversity correlated strongly with the percentage of naive T cells measured by flow cytometry. The CMV infection status of donors was not known, potentially confounding age-related changes in expanded clonotypes. Conclusive comparison of naive and antigen-experienced compartments was prevented by the profiling of bulk unsorted PBMCs. Estimates of total diversity based on one million sequenced T cells were considered lower bounds and underestimates. Compared with the aged group, the long-lived group had more naive CD4+ T cells, fewer expanded clones and increased TCR diversity, a pattern suggesting age selection.

The CDR3 starts with the cysteine, ends with the phenylalanine, and has 16 residues. The kept DNA is CDR3 alone, 48 bases in frame from the first base. V ends up 9 bases short and J 4 bases short, with an unmatched junction base count of 12. The germline V gene encodes CDR1 SNHLY and CDR2 FYNNEI. The chain was built from TRBV2 and TRBJ2-1, and 10 junctional nucleotides match TRBD2. What was sequenced was blood. This sequence originates from a woman in her thirties or forties in good health. The DNA reads TGTGCCAGTGAGGGGCTAGCGGGGGAAATTTACAATGAGCAGTTCTTC. This codes for CASEGLAGEIYNEQFF.